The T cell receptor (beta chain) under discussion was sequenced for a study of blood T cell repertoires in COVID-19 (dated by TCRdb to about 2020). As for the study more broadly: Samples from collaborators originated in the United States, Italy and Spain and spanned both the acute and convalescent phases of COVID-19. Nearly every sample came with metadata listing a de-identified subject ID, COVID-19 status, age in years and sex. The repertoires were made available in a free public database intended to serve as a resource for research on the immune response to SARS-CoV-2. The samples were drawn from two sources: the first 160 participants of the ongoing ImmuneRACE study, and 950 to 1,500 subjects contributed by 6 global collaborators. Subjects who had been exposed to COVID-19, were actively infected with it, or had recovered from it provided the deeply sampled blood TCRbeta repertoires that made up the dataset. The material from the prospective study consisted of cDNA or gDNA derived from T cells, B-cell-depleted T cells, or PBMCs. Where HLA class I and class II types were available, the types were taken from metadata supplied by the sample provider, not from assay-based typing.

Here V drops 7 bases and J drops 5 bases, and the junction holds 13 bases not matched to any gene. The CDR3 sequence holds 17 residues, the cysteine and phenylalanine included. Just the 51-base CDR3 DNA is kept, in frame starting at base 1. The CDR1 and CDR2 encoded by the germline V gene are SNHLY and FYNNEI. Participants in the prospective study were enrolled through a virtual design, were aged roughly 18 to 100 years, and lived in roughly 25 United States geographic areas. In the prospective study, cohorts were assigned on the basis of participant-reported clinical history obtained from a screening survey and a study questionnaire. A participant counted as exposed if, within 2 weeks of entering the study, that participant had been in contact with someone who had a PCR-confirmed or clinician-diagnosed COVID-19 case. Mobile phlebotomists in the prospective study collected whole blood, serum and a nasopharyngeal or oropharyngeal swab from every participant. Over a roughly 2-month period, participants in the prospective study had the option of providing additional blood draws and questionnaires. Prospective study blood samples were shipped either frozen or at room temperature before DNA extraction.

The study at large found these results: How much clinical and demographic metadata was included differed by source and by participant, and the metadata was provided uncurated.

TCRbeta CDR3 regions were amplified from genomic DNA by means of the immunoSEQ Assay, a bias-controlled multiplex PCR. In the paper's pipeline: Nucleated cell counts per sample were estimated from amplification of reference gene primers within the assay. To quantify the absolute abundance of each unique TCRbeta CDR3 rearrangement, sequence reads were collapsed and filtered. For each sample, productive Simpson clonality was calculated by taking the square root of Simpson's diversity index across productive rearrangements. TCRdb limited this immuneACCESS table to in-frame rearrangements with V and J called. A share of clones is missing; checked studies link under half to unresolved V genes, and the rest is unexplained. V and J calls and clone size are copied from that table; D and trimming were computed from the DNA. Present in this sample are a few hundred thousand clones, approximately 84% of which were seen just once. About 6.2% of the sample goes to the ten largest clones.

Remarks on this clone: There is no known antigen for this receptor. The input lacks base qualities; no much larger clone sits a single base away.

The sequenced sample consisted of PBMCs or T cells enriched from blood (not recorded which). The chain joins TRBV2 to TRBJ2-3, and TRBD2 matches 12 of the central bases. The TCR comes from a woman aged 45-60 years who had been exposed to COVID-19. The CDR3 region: CASKATSGGLQQDTQYF. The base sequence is TGTGCCAGCAAAGCGACTAGCGGGGGCCTCCAACAAGATACGCAGTATTTT.